This record concerns one TCR beta chain sequence. The antigen remains unidentified. This sample is part of a study of cytomegalovirus exposure and HLA in healthy donors. Study findings and constraints: Most TCR sequences were rare, but some public TCRs occurred in many donors.

PCR employed 60 Vbeta and 13 Jbeta primers. Only in-frame clones appear in the TCRdb table, and some are missing; sequencing was by immunoSEQ multiplex PCR. This sample yields under 200,000 clones, of which approximately 11% are seen a single time; 7.5% to 10% belongs to the top ten. Germline CDR1 is SGHNT and CDR2 is YYREEE (reference sequence). The V end was cut by 3 bases, the J end by 7 bases, with 10 bases between. The CDR3 is 12 residues long. The chain links TRBV5-4 to TRBJ1-2; the D gene is possibly TRBD1 (5 bases). The clonotype originates from a man aged 50 or older in good health and CMV-seropositive. Sequencing was performed on PBMCs. This chain's CDR3 is CASSSEGFGYTF. The CDR3 DNA is TGTGCCAGCAGCTCGGAGGGGTTTGGCTACACCTTC.